Listed here is a single TCR beta chain. Its matching antigen is unknown. Using immunoSEQ multiplex PCR, the repertoire was profiled, and TCRdb retains in-frame clones only, with some absent. The repertoire holds 100,000 to 120,000 clones, with 89% as singletons. This sample is drawn from a study of T cell responses to AZD1222 COVID-19 vaccine. Regarding the study as a whole: Clonal diversity was possibly underestimated, and white British individuals and females predominated among donors. Following two doses of AZD1222, Spike-specific TCR breadth and depth rose. Spike was spanned by vaccine-associated CD4 TCRs, with dominance at 160-218 and 743-854. Baseline testing showed seropositivity in only five or six AZD1222 recipients.

The clonotype was recovered from an adult in good health. Material: peripheral blood, obtained on day 0 of MenACWY control vaccination.

The CDR3 loop reads CASSNRAHYEQYF. The CDR3 DNA follows: TGTGCCAGCAGTAACCGTGCCCACTACGAGCAGTACTTC. The genes are TRBV28 and TRBJ2-7; D gene ambiguous. V was pared by 5 bases and J by 3 bases, with 11 bases between. This CDR3 region has 13 residues. Germline CDR1 reads MDHEN; CDR2 reads SYDVKM.